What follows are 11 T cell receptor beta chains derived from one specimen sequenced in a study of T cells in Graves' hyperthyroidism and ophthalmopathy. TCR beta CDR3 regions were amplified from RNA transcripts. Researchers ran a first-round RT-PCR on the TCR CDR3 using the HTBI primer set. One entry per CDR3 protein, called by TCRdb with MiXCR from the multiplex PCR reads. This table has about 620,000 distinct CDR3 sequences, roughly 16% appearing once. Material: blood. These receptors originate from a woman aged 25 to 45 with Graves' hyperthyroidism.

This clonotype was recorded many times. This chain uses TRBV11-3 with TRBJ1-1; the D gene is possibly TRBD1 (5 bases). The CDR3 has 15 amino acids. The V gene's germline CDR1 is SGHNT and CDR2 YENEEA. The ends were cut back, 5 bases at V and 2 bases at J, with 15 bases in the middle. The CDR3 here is CASSPLGGRNTEAFF. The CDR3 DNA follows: TGTGCCAGCAGCCCCCTGGGGGGGAGAAACACTGAAGCTTTCTTT.

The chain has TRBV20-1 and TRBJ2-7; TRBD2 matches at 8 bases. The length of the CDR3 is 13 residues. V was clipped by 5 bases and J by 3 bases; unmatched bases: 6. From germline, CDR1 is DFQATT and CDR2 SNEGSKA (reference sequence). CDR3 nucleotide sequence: TGCAGTGCTGGAGGACTAGCTGACTACGAGCAGTACTTC. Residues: CSAGGLADYEQYF.

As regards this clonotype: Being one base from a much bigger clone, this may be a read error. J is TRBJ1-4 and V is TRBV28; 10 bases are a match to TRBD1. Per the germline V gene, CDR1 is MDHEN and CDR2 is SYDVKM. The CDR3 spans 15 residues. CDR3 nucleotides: TGTGCCGGCAGCCTGAGGACAGGGGGGAATGAAAAACTGTTTTTT. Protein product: CAGSLRTGGNEKLFF.

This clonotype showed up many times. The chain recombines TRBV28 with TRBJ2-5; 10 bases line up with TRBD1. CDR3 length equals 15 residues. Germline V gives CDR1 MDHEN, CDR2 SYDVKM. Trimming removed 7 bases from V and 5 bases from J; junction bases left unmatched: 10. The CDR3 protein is CASIPYGQGVETQYF. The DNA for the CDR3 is TGTGCCAGCATCCCGTACGGACAGGGGGTTGAGACCCAGTACTTC.

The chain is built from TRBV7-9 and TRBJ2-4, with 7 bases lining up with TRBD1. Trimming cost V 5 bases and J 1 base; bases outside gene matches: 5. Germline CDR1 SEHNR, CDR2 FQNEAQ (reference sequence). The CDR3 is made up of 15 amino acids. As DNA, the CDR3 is TGTGCCAGCAGCAAGGGGGCCGGGGCCAAAAACATTCAGTACTTC. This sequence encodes CASSKGAGAKNIQYF. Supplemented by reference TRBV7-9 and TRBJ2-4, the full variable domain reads DTGVSQNPRHKITKRGQNVTFRCDPISEHNRLYWYRQTLGQGPEFLTYFQNEAQLEKSRLLSDRFSAERPKGSFSTLEIQRTEQGDSAMYLCASSKGAGAKNIQYFGAGTRLSVL.

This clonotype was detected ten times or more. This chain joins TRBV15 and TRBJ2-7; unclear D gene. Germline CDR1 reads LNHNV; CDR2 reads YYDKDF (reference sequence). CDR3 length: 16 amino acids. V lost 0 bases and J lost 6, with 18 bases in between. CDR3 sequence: CATSREFTAPRREQYF. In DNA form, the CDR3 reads TGTGCCACCAGCAGAGAGTTCACAGCTCCACGGCGCGAGCAGTACTTC.

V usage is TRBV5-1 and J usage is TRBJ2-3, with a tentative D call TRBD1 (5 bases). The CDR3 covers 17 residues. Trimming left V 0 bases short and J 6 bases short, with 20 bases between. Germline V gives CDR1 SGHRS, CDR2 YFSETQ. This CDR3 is CASSLAPPSGPPDTQYF. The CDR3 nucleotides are TGCGCCAGCAGCTTGGCGCCTCCGTCAGGGCCCCCGGATACGCAGTATTTT.

The CDR3 coding sequence is TGTGCCAGCGGGATGGATAGGCAGTACTTC. Protein: CASGMDRQYF. The V and J genes are TRBV6-1 and TRBJ2-7; D not resolved. The CDR3 is made up of 10 amino acids. Trimming shortened V by 8 bases and J by 9 bases, and 11 bases separated the two germline ends. From germline, CDR1 is MNHNS and CDR2 SASEGT.

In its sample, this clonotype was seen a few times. In nucleotides, the CDR3 is TGTGCCTGGAGTGGTGGTCGCCACAAGGAGTTCTTC. Its protein is CAWSGGRHKEFF. The chain has TRBV30 and TRBJ2-1; D gene ambiguous. Germline loops: CDR1 GTSNPN, CDR2 SVGIG (reference sequence). The V gene lost 1 base and the J gene lost 14 bases, with 15 bases spanning the gap. The CDR3 runs to 12 residues.

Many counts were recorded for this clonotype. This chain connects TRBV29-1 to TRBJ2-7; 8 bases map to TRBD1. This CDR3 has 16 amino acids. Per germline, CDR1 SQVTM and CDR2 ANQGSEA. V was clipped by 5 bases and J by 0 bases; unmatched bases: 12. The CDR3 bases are TGCAGCGTTACAAACTACAGGGGGAAGACCTCCTACGAGCAGTACTTC. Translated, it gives CSVTNYRGKTSYEQYF.

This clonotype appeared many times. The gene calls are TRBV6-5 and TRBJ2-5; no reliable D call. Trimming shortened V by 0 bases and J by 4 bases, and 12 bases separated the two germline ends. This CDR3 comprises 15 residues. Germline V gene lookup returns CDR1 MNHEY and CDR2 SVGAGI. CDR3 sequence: CASSYSTLVIETQYF. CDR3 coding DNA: TGTGCCAGCAGTTACTCGACCCTTGTAATAGAGACCCAGTACTTC.